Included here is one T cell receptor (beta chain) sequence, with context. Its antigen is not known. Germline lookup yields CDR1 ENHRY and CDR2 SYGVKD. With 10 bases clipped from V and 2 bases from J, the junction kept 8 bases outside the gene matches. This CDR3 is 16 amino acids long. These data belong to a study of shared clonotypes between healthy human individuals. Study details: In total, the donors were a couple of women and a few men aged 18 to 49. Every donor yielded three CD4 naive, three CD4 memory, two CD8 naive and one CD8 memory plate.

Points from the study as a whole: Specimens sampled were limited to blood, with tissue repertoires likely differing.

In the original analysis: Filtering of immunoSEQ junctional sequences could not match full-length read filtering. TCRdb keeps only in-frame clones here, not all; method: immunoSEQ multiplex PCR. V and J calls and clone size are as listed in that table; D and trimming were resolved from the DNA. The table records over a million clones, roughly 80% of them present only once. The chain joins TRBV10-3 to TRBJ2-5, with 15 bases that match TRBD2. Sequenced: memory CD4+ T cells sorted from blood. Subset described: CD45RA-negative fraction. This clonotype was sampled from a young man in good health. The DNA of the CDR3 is TGTGCCACCGTCCCGGGACTAGCGGGAGGACAAGAGACCCAGTACTTC. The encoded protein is CATVPGLAGGQETQYF.